This T cell receptor beta chain was found in a study of blood T cell repertoires in COVID-19. Per germline, CDR1 MNHEY and CDR2 SVGAGI. The V gene end was trimmed by 8 bases and the J gene end by 1 base; junction bases not matched to a gene: 2. The CDR3 runs to 13 residues. Method: immunoSEQ multiplex PCR; TCRdb's copy keeps in-frame clones and lacks some. The sample contains around 130,000 clones, about nine tenths of which appear only once. The sequenced sample consisted of peripheral blood. The clonotype originates from a man aged 40-49 years with acute or convalescent COVID-19. This rearrangement joins TRBV6-5 to TRBJ1-1; 9 positions match TRBD1. In DNA, the CDR3 is TGTGCCAGCCTGACAGGGGGGAACACTGAAGCTTTCTTT. Amino acids: CASLTGGNTEAFF.